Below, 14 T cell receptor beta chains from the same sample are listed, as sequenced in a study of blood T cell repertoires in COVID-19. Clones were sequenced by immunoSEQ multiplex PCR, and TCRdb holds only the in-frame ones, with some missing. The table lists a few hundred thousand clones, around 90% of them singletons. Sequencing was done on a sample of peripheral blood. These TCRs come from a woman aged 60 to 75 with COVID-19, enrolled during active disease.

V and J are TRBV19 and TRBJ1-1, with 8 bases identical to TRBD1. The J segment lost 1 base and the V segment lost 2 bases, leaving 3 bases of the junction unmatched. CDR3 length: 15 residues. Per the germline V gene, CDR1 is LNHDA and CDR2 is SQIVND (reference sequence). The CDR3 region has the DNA TGTGCCAGTAGTATAACAGGGGGAGGGAACACTGAAGCTTTCTTT. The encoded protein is CASSITGGGNTEAFF. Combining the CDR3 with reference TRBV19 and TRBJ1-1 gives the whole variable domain DGGITQSPKYLFRKEGQNVTLSCEQNLNHDAMYWYRQDPGQGLRLIYYSQIVNDFQKGDIAEGYSVSREKKESFPLTVTSAQKNPTAFYLCASSITGGGNTEAFFGQGTRLTVV.

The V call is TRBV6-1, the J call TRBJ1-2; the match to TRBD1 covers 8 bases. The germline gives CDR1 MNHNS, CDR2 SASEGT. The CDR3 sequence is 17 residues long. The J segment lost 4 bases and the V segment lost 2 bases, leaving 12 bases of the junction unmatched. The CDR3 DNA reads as TGTGCCAGCAGTGAATATTCGAGCCGGGACAGGACCTATGGCTACACCTTC. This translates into CASSEYSSRDRTYGYTF.

Written as DNA, the CDR3 is TGTGCCAGTAGTCCCGGGACTCCCATATCGGGTTTCTTT. Translated: CASSPGTPISGFF. The chain joins TRBV19 to TRBJ1-1, with D perhaps TRBD1 (5 bases). Trimming stripped 5 bases from V and 13 bases from J, with 20 bases between. This CDR3 is built from 13 residues. Germline V CDR1 and CDR2: LNHDA, SQIVND (reference sequence).

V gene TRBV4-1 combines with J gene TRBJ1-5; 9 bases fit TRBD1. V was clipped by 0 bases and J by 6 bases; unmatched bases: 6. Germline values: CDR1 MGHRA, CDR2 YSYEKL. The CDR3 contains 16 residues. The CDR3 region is CASSQDPQGAGQPQHF. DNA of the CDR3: TGCGCCAGCAGCCAAGACCCACAGGGGGCAGGTCAGCCCCAGCATTTT.

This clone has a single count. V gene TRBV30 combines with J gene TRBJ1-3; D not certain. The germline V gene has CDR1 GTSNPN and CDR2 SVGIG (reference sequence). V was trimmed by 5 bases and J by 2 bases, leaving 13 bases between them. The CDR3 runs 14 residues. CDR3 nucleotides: TGTGCCTGGGGTCGAGTGTCTGCTGGAAACACCATATATTTT. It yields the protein CAWGRVSAGNTIYF.

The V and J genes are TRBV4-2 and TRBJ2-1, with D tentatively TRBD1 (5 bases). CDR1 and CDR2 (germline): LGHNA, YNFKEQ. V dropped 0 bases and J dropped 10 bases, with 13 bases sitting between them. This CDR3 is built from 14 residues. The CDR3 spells CASSQDFLRGEQFF. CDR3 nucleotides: TGTGCCAGCAGCCAAGATTTTTTAAGGGGCGAGCAGTTCTTC.

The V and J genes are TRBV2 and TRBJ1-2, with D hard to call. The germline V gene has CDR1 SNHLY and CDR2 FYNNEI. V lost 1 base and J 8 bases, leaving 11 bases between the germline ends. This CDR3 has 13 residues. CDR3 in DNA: TGTGCCAGCAGTGAAGACAACCCCGGGGGCTACACCTTC. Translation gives CASSEDNPGGYTF.

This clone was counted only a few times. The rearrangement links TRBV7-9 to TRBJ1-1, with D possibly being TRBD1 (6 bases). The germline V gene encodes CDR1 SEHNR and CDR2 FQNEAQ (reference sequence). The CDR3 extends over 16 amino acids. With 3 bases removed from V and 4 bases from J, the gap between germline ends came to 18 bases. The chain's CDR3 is CASSLDDRGGRTEAFF. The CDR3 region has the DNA TGTGCCAGCAGCTTGGATGATAGGGGGGGACGCACTGAAGCTTTCTTT.

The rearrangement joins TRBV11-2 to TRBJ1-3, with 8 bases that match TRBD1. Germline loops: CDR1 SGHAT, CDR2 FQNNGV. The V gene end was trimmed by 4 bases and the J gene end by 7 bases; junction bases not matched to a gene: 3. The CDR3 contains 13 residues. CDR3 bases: TGTGCCAGCAGCTCAGGGGGCGGGAACACCATATATTTT. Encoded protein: CASSSGGGNTIYF.

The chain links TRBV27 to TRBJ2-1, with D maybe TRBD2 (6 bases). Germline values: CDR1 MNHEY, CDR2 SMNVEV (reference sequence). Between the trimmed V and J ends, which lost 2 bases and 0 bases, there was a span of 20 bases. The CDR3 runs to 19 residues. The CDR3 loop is CASSLGGQIQRSSYNEQFF. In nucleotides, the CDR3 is TGTGCCAGCAGTTTAGGAGGGCAGATACAGCGAAGCTCCTACAATGAGCAGTTCTTC.

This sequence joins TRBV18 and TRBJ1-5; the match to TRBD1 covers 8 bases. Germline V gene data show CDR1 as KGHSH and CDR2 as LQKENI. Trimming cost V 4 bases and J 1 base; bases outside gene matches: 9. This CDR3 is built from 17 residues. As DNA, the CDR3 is TGTGCCAGCTCACTGGACAGGGTAATCTTGAGCAATCAGCCCCAGCATTTT. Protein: CASSLDRVILSNQPQHF. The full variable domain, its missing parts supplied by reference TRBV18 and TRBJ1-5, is NAGVMQNPRHLVRRRGQEARLRCSPMKGHSHVYWYRQLPEEGLKFMVYLQKENIIDESGMPKERFSAEFPKEGPSILRIQQVVRGDSAAYFCASSLDRVILSNQPQHFGDGTRLSIL.

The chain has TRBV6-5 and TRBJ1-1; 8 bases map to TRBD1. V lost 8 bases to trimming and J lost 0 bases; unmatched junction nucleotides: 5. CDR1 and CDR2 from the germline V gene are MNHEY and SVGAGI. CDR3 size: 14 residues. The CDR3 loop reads CASPGQGVNTEAFF. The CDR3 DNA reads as TGTGCCAGCCCAGGACAGGGCGTGAACACTGAAGCTTTCTTT.

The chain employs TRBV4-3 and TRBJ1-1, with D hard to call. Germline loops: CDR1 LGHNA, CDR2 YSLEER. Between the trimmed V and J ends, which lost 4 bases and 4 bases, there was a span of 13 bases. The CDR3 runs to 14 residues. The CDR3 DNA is TGCGCCAGCAGCCCCCGGGTACTGAGCACTGAAGCTTTCTTT. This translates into CASSPRVLSTEAFF.

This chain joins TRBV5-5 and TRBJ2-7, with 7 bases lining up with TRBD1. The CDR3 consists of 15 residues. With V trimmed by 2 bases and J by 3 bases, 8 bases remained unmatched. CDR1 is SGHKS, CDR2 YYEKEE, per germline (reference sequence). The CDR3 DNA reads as TGTGCCAGCAGCTTTATCATACAGGGGATCTACGAGCAGTACTTC. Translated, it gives CASSFIIQGIYEQYF.